The clone carrying this T cell receptor (beta chain) was counted only a few times. Its target is not known. A universal primer site came from template switching; cDNA carried unique molecular identifiers. TCRdb processed the 5' RACE reads anew with MiXCR; each CDR3 protein has one entry. This table has over 200,000 distinct CDR3 sequences, around 9.6% appearing once. This specimen belongs to a study of identical twins. General study findings and limits: Memory repertoires lacked the insertion deficit that abundant cord blood beta clonotypes showed. In drawing conclusions, the study used cross-sectional statistical analysis and did not follow the same donors.

The sample comprised memory (CD45RO+) T cells sorted from blood. This TCR was sampled from a woman younger than 30 in good health.

This CDR3 reads CSALQGGRWDTEAFF. DNA for the CDR3: TGCAGCGCGCTCCAAGGGGGCAGGTGGGACACTGAAGCTTTCTTT. The rearrangement joins TRBV29-1 to TRBJ1-1; 7 positions agree with TRBD1. CDR1 SQVTM and CDR2 ANQGSEA come from the germline V gene. The CDR3 sequence is 15 residues long. V was pared by 7 bases and J by 3 bases, with 14 bases of the junction left unmatched.